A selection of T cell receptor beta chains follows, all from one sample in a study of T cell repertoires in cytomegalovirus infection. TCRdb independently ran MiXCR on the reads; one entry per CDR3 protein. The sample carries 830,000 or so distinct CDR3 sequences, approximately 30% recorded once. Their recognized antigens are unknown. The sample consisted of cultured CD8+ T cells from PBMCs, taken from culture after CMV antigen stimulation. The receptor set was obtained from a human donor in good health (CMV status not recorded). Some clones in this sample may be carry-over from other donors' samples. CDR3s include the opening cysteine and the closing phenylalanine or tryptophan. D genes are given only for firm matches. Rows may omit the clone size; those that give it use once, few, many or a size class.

CASSLYGAFGGAYDEQYF TGTGCCAGCAGCTTATATGGGGCGTTTGGGGGCGCGTACGACGAGCAGTACTTC NA TRBJ2-7 TRBV7-8 many
CAISEPTSGYGAGELFF TGTGCCATCAGTGAGCCCACTAGCGGGTACGGTGCCGGGGAGCTGTTTTTT TRBD2 TRBJ2-2 TRBV10-3 NA
CASSIGRNTGELFF TGTGCCAGTAGTATTGGGCGGAACACCGGGGAGCTGTTTTTT NA TRBJ2-2 TRBV19 NA
CASSPEGAGSTEAFF TGTGCCAGCAGCCCCGAGGGGGCAGGAAGCACTGAAGCTTTCTTT TRBD1 TRBJ1-1 TRBV7-9 few
CASRGGGIHTGELFF TGTGCCAGCAGGGGGGGGGGCATCCACACCGGGGAGCTGTTTTTT NA TRBJ2-2 TRBV28 NA
CASSERTGGSGGMNTEAFF TGTGCCAGCAGTGAAAGGACAGGGGGAAGTGGTGGTATGAACACTGAAGCTTTCTTT TRBD1 TRBJ1-1 TRBV6-1 NA
CASSDTPGTPYEQYF TGTGCCAGCAGCGACACCCCCGGGACACCCTACGAGCAGTACTTC NA TRBJ2-7 TRBV6-5 NA
CASSLVPLNYGYTF TGTGCCAGCAGCTTAGTACCGCTAAACTATGGCTACACCTTC NA TRBJ1-2 TRBV7-8 few
CASGSANSNQPQHF TGTGCCAGTGGCTCGGCAAATAGCAATCAGCCCCAGCATTTT NA TRBJ1-5 TRBV19 NA
CASSVDGGFGTEAFF TGTGCCAGCAGCGTAGACGGAGGGTTTGGCACTGAAGCTTTCTTT NA TRBJ1-1 TRBV9 NA
CASSHRQGSNQPQHF TGTGCCAGCAGCCACCGGCAGGGTAGCAATCAGCCCCAGCATTTT NA TRBJ1-5 TRBV6-2/TRBV6-3 few
CASRTSGGAYEQYF TGTGCCAGCAGGACTAGCGGGGGGGCCTACGAGCAGTACTTC TRBD2 TRBJ2-7 TRBV6-1 few
CASHGEKQAANYGYTF TGTGCCAGCCATGGGGAGAAACAGGCAGCTAACTATGGCTACACCTTC NA TRBJ1-2 TRBV7-8 NA
CASSRFSDATNEKLFF TGTGCCAGCAGCCGATTCTCAGACGCAACTAATGAAAAACTGTTTTTT NA TRBJ1-4 TRBV7-2 many
CASSEILAYNEQFF TGCGCCAGCAGCGAGATACTAGCCTACAATGAGCAGTTCTTC NA TRBJ2-1 TRBV4-1 few
CASSLAPPDRGRSFAGNTIYF TGTGCCAGCAGCTTAGCCCCGCCGGACAGGGGGCGATCCTTTGCTGGAAACACCATATATTTT TRBD1 TRBJ1-3 TRBV7-6 few
CASSYSGLAGGRADTQYF TGTGCCAGCAGTTACTCGGGACTAGCGGGGGGGCGGGCAGATACGCAGTATTTT TRBD2 TRBJ2-3 TRBV6-8 NA
CAAAPTGSWETQYF TGTGCCGCCGCGCCGACAGGGTCGTGGGAGACCCAGTACTTC TRBD1 TRBJ2-5 TRBV6-6 NA
CASSEWPNYGYTF TGTGCCAGCAGTGAATGGCCGAACTATGGCTACACCTTC NA TRBJ1-2 TRBV6-1 few
CASSLGQTYGYTF TGTGCCAGCAGCTTGGGACAGACTTATGGCTACACCTTC TRBD1 TRBJ1-2 TRBV7-9 many
CASSYIGQPGTQYF TGTGCCAGCAGTTACATTGGACAGCCTGGGACCCAGTACTTC NA TRBJ2-5 TRBV6-5 few
CAISRDREGYTF TGTGCCATCAGTCGGGACAGGGAGGGCTACACCTTC TRBD1 TRBJ1-2 TRBV10-3 NA
CASTICRDTEAFF TGTGCCAGTACTATATGTCGGGACACTGAAGCTTTCTTT NA TRBJ1-1 TRBV19 NA
CASSWTLAGGHEQFF TGCGCCAGCAGCTGGACCCTAGCGGGGGGACATGAGCAGTTCTTC TRBD2 TRBJ2-1 TRBV5-1 NA
CASSEYFPGQGQYGYTF TGTGCCAGCAGTGAATACTTCCCGGGGCAGGGACAATATGGCTACACCTTC NA TRBJ1-2 TRBV25-1 NA
CASSQVLAGARETQYF TGCGCCAGCAGCCAAGTCTTAGCGGGGGCGAGGGAGACCCAGTACTTC TRBD2 TRBJ2-5 TRBV4-1 many
CASSLTWDIKNTEAFF TGTGCCAGCAGCCTTACCTGGGACATCAAGAACACTGAAGCTTTCTTT NA TRBJ1-1 TRBV7-2 many
CASSRTGPGANYGYTF TGTGCCAGTTCCCGGACAGGGCCCGGAGCTAACTATGGCTACACCTTC TRBD1 TRBJ1-2 TRBV19 NA
CASSYSSRHPKGETQYF TGTGCCAGCAGTTACTCTTCGAGACACCCCAAAGGGGAGACCCAGTACTTC NA TRBJ2-5 TRBV6-5 NA
CASSFGLGQRVGEQYF TGTGCCAGTAGTTTTGGCCTCGGACAGCGGGTAGGTGAGCAGTACTTC NA TRBJ2-7 TRBV19 few